This entry lists 20 T cell receptor beta chains sequenced from one sample in a study of blood T cell repertoires in COVID-19. Clones were sequenced by immunoSEQ multiplex PCR, and TCRdb holds only the in-frame ones, with some missing. The repertoire holds 200,000 to 300,000 clones, with roughly 86% as singletons. Input material: PBMCs or T cells enriched from blood (not recorded which). These receptors were taken from a young woman with acute COVID-19.

This clone was counted once. This chain uses TRBV27 with TRBJ1-5, with D tentatively TRBD1 (6 bases). Looked up from germline, CDR1 is MNHEY and CDR2 is SMNVEV (reference sequence). V gave up 5 bases and J gave up 6 bases, with 14 bases separating them. The CDR3 has 14 residues. The CDR3 sequence: CASSITGLSQPQHF. The CDR3 region has the DNA TGTGCCAGCAGTATTACAGGGCTAAGTCAGCCCCAGCATTTT.

The chain combines TRBV27 with TRBJ1-1, with D perhaps TRBD1 (5 bases). CDR1 and CDR2 (germline): MNHEY, SMNVEV (reference sequence). The CDR3 contains 14 residues. V dropped 5 bases and J dropped 3 bases, with 13 bases sitting between them. The DNA of the CDR3 is TGTGCCAGCAGTCCTCAGGGTTGGGACACTGAAGCTTTCTTT. Protein sequence: CASSPQGWDTEAFF.

The V gene is TRBV27, the J gene TRBJ1-5; D is possibly TRBD1 (5 bases). CDR3 length: 13 amino acids. Germline V gives CDR1 MNHEY, CDR2 SMNVEV (reference sequence). The germline V and J ends were trimmed by 5 bases and 4 bases, with 9 bases remaining between them. CDR3 sequence: CASSPGLNQPQHF. In nucleotides, the CDR3 is TGTGCCAGCAGTCCGGGACTTAATCAGCCCCAGCATTTT.

The chain is built from TRBV2 and TRBJ2-3, with D perhaps matching TRBD1 (6 bases). The CDR3 contains 12 residues. V lost 8 bases and J lost 3, with 9 bases in between. Per germline, CDR1 SNHLY and CDR2 FYNNEI. The CDR3: CASGTGTDTQYF. The CDR3 DNA reads TGTGCCAGCGGCACAGGGACAGATACGCAGTATTTT. The variable domain in full, with the rest retrieved from reference TRBV2 and TRBJ2-3, is EPEVTQTPSHQVTQMGQEVILRCVPISNHLYFYWYRQILGQKVEFLVSFYNNEISEKSEIFDDQFSVERPDGSNFTLKIRSTKLEDSAMYFCASGTGTDTQYFGPGTRLTVL.

The V gene is TRBV10-3, the J gene TRBJ1-5, with 8 nucleotides matching TRBD1. J lost 2 bases, V lost 0 bases, and 12 bases had no gene match. This CDR3 has 19 residues. Germline values: CDR1 ENHRY, CDR2 SYGVKD. For the CDR3, the DNA is TGTGCCATCAGTGAGTCGATGACAGGGGATGACCTTGGCAATCAGCCCCAGCATTTT. Its translation: CAISESMTGDDLGNQPQHF.

A single count supports this clone. The chain recombines TRBV7-6 with TRBJ2-1, with D maybe TRBD1 (6 bases). V shed 0 bases and J shed 5 bases, with 11 bases lying between them. CDR3 length: 15 amino acids. Germline-derived CDR1 and CDR2 are SGHVS and FNYEAQ. Written as DNA, the CDR3 is TGTGCCAGCAGCTTAGCGATACAGGGAGACAATGAGCAGTTCTTC. This sequence encodes CASSLAIQGDNEQFF.

This chain connects TRBV19 to TRBJ2-1, with D tentatively TRBD2 (7 bases). Germline V lookup: CDR1 LNHDA, CDR2 SQIVND (reference sequence). V was trimmed by 5 bases and J by 4 bases, leaving 18 bases between them. The CDR3 has 16 amino acids. The CDR3 here is CASSSRRGGLYNEQFF. The DNA of the CDR3 is TGTGCCAGTAGTTCACGAAGGGGGGGGTTGTACAATGAGCAGTTCTTC. Full variable domain (outside the CDR3, taken from reference TRBV19 and TRBJ2-1): DGGITQSPKYLFRKEGQNVTLSCEQNLNHDAMYWYRQDPGQGLRLIYYSQIVNDFQKGDIAEGYSVSREKKESFPLTVTSAQKNPTAFYLCASSSRRGGLYNEQFFGPGTRLTVL.

The J gene is TRBJ2-3, the V gene TRBV5-4; no definite D call. The germline V gene has CDR1 SGHNT and CDR2 YYREEE (reference sequence). The V gene lost 2 bases and the J gene lost 1 base, with 5 bases spanning the gap. This CDR3 region has 13 residues. The CDR3 DNA is TGTGCCAGCAGCTTTTTCGGCACAGATACGCAGTATTTT. This gives the protein CASSFFGTDTQYF.

The chain is built from TRBV4-1 and TRBJ2-1; 9 bases are shared with TRBD1. Germline-derived CDR1 and CDR2 are MGHRA and YSYEKL. V lost 4 bases, J lost 2 bases, and 3 bases stayed unmatched. CDR3 size: 15 residues. The CDR3 DNA reads TGCGCCAGCAGCCTGGGACAGGGCACCTACAATGAGCAGTTCTTC. Protein: CASSLGQGTYNEQFF.

The V gene is TRBV29-1, the J gene TRBJ2-7; TRBD2 matches at 13 bases. Germline loops: CDR1 SQVTM, CDR2 ANQGSEA. This CDR3 is 15 amino acids long. V shed 6 bases, J shed 0 bases, and the junction held 5 bases outside the gene matches. The CDR3 DNA follows: TGCAGCGTCGGGGGACTAGCGGGGTACTCCTACGAGCAGTACTTC. Translation gives CSVGGLAGYSYEQYF.

V gene TRBV4-2 combines with J gene TRBJ1-4, with a possible D match to TRBD1 (5 bases). The V and J ends lost 1 base and 4 bases respectively, with 7 bases between them. The CDR3 sequence is 14 residues long. The germline gives CDR1 LGHNA, CDR2 YNFKEQ. CDR3 sequence reads: CASSQGQNNEKLFF. For the CDR3, the DNA is TGTGCCAGCAGCCAAGGACAGAATAATGAAAAACTGTTTTTT.

The chain couples TRBV7-2 to TRBJ1-5, with D possibly being TRBD1 (6 bases). The CDR3 consists of 15 residues. CDR1 and CDR2 (germline): SGHTA, FQGNSA. V lost 1 base and J 3 bases, leaving 10 bases between the germline ends. CDR3 sequence: CASSLVGANNQPQHF. CDR3 nucleotides: TGTGCCAGCAGCTTAGTGGGGGCGAACAATCAGCCCCAGCATTTT.

This clone was seen just once. The V and J genes are TRBV4-1 and TRBJ2-2; 8 positions agree with TRBD2. Germline V gene lookup returns CDR1 MGHRA and CDR2 YSYEKL. The CDR3 extends over 14 amino acids. The junction had 5 bases not matched to a gene; V was cut back by 2 bases and J by 9 bases. The DNA of the CDR3 is TGCGCCAGCAGCCAACCCCGGACTAGCTGGGAGCTGTTTTTT. As protein: CASSQPRTSWELFF.

The chain has TRBV7-9 and TRBJ2-2, with 9 bases lining up with TRBD1. The CDR3 covers 15 residues. V was clipped by 5 bases and J by 4 bases; unmatched bases: 5. CDR1 and CDR2 from the germline V gene are SEHNR and FQNEAQ (reference sequence). CDR3 amino acids: CASSPTGGGTGELFF. The CDR3 coding sequence is TGTGCCAGCAGCCCCACAGGGGGCGGCACCGGGGAGCTGTTTTTT.

The V and J genes are TRBV2 and TRBJ1-6; D is ambiguous. Trimming left V 8 bases short and J 6 bases short, with 8 bases between. Germline values: CDR1 SNHLY, CDR2 FYNNEI. The CDR3 is 12 residues long. The chain's CDR3 is CASESLNSPLHF. The CDR3 DNA sequence: TGTGCCAGCGAAAGCCTTAATTCACCCCTCCACTTT.

The CDR3 nucleotides are TGTGCCAGCAGCCTCCGGGCGGGGTTCGGACAGGGAGGGCTGGAGACCCAGTACTTC. Its protein is CASSLRAGFGQGGLETQYF. The chain carries TRBV5-8 and TRBJ2-5, with D tentatively TRBD1 (8 bases). Germline assignment: CDR1 SGHTS and CDR2 YDEGEE. V lost 4 bases, J lost 5 bases, and 30 bases lay in between. The CDR3 contains 19 residues.

The chain recombines TRBV11-2 with TRBJ1-2; no firm D call. The CDR3 runs 11 residues. Germline CDR1 and CDR2: SGHAT and FQNNGV. With 5 bases removed from V and 7 bases from J, the gap between germline ends came to 8 bases. The DNA for the CDR3 is TGTGCCAGCAGCACGGGTGGTGGCTACACCTTC. Protein product: CASSTGGGYTF.

The chain combines TRBV19 with TRBJ1-1; TRBD1 might be the D (6 bases). The V gene's germline CDR1 is LNHDA and CDR2 SQIVND (reference sequence). Trimming cost V 7 bases and J 4 bases, with 16 bases left between them. This CDR3 spans 14 amino acids. CDR3 nucleotides: TGTGCCAGTAAAGGGTTAACAGGGACCACTGAAGCTTTCTTT. Its protein product is CASKGLTGTTEAFF. The variable domain in full, with the rest retrieved from reference TRBV19 and TRBJ1-1, is DGGITQSPKYLFRKEGQNVTLSCEQNLNHDAMYWYRQDPGQGLRLIYYSQIVNDFQKGDIAEGYSVSREKKESFPLTVTSAQKNPTAFYLCASKGLTGTTEAFFGQGTRLTVV.

The chain employs TRBV4-1 and TRBJ1-6; no definite D call. CDR3 length: 17 residues. Germline V gene lookup returns CDR1 MGHRA and CDR2 YSYEKL. Trimming pared 2 bases from V and 8 bases from J, leaving 19 bases between. CDR3 protein: CASSQPRLRVRHSPLHF. The CDR3 coding sequence is TGCGCCAGCAGCCAACCACGACTGAGGGTACGCCATTCACCCCTCCACTTT.

The chain links TRBV7-2 to TRBJ1-5; maybe TRBD1 (6 bases). Trimming stripped 5 bases from V and 3 bases from J, with 17 bases between. Germline-derived CDR1 and CDR2 are SGHTA and FQGNSA. The length of the CDR3 is 16 residues. The CDR3 here is CASSPAGTGTNQPQHF. Here the CDR3 DNA reads TGTGCCAGCAGCCCTGCCGGCACAGGGACCAATCAGCCCCAGCATTTT.